This entry concerns a single T cell receptor (beta chain). Its specificity is unknown. This sample stems from a study of T cell responses to AZD1222 COVID-19 vaccine. Study summary: Analyses pooled second doses at about 4 or about 12 weeks. Overall study findings and caveats: Donors skewed white British and female; clonal diversity was possibly underestimated.

The table came from immunoSEQ multiplex PCR; TCRdb's copy has only in-frame clones and leaves some out. The data hold more than 95,000 clones, with 82% observed a single time. CDR1 is MNHEY, CDR2 SVGAGI, per germline. Trimming pared 6 bases from V and 4 bases from J, leaving 12 bases between. This CDR3 has 13 residues. The sequences come from peripheral blood, collected on day 0 of AZD1222 vaccination. The chain is built from TRBV6-5 and TRBJ1-2; D gene uncertain. The receptor was isolated from an adult in good health. CDR3 nucleotides: TGTGCCAGCAGGACCCGTAGGAGCTATGGCTACACCTTC. It translates to CASRTRRSYGYTF.